Described below is a single T cell receptor beta chain sequence and its context. What it binds is not known. These data belong to a study of shared clonotypes between healthy human individuals. Study at large: Per donor, CD8 memory used one plate, CD8 naive used two, CD4 memory used three and CD4 naive used three. The study's findings and limits: Memory subsets generally showed lower estimated richness than naive subsets.

The V and J ends lost 2 bases and 0 bases respectively, with 5 bases between them. Germline CDR1 reads SGHVS; CDR2 reads FNYEAQ. The CDR3 is 13 residues long. Sorted-subset replicate PCR reactions contained approximately 190 ng DNA, corresponding to roughly 29,000 T cell genomes. The assay was immunoSEQ multiplex PCR, and TCRdb's table has in-frame clones only and misses some. In the table there are some 2 million clones, roughly 96% of which are singletons. There were no recent acute infections or vaccinations among the donors, who were healthy HIV-negative adults. The clonotype comes from a man aged 18-30 years in good health. Material for sequencing was naive CD4+ T cells sorted from blood. Subset noted: CD45RA+ positively selected. The rearrangement links TRBV7-6 to TRBJ2-7; D is ambiguous. CDR3 nucleotide sequence: TGTGCCAGCAGCTTAAGCGACTCCTACGAGCAGTACTTC. Amino acid sequence: CASSLSDSYEQYF. Full variable domain (outside the CDR3, taken from reference TRBV7-6 and TRBJ2-7): GAGVSQSPRYKVTKRGQDVALRCDPISGHVSLYWYRQALGQGPEFLTYFNYEAQQDKSGLPNDRFSAERPEGSISTLTIQRTEQRDSAMYRCASSLSDSYEQYFGPGTRLTVT.